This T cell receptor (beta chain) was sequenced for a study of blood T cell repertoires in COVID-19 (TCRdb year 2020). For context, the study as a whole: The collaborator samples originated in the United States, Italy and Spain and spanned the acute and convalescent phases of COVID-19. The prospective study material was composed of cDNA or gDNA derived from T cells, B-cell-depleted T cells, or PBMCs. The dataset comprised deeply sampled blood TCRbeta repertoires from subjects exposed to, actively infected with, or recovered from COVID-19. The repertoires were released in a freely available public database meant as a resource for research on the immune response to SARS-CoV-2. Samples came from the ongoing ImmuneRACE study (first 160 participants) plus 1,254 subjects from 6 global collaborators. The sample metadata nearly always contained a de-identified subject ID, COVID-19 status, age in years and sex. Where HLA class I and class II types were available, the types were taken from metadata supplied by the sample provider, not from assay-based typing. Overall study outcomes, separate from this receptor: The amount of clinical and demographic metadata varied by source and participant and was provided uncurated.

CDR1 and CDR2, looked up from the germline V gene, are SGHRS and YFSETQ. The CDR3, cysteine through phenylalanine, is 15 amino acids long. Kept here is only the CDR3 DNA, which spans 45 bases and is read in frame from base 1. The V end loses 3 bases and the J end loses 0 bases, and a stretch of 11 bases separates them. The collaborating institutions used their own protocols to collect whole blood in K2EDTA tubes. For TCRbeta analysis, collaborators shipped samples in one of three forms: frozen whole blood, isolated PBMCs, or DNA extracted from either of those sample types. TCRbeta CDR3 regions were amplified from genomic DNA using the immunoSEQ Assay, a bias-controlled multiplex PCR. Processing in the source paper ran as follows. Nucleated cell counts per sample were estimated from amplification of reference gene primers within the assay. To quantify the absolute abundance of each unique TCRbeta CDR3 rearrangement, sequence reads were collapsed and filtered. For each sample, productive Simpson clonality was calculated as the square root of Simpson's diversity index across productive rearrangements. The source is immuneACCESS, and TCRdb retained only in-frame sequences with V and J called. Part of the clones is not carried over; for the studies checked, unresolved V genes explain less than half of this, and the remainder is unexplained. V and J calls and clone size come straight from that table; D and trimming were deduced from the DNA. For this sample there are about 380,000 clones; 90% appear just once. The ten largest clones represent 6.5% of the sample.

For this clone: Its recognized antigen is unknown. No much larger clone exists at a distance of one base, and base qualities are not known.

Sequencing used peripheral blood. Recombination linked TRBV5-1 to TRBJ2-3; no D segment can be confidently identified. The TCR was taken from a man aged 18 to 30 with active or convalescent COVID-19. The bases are TGCGCCAGCAGCTCGAGTACCCCAAGCACAGATACGCAGTATTTT. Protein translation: CASSSSTPSTDTQYF. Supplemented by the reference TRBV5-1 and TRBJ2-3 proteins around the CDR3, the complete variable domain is KAGVTQTPRYLIKTRGQQVTLSCSPISGHRSVSWYQQTPGQGLQFLFEYFSETQRNKGNFPGRFSGRQFSNSRSEMNVSTLELGDSALYLCASSSSTPSTDTQYFGPGTRLTVL.